The rows below give T cell receptor beta chains drawn from one sample of a study of blood T cell repertoires in COVID-19. TCRdb's table, derived via immunoSEQ multiplex PCR, lists solely in-frame clones and lacks some. The profile shows some 150,000 clones, approximately 80% of them singletons. The sequencing sample was made of peripheral blood. Every receptor here comes from a woman aged 80 or older with acute or convalescent COVID-19. CDR3s include the opening cysteine and the closing phenylalanine or tryptophan.

J gene: TRBJ2-2
V gene: TRBV2
CDR3 protein: CASRDRYTGELFF

J gene: TRBJ1-6
V gene: TRBV2
CDR3 protein: CASSEPSSGGSSSYNSPLHF

J gene: TRBJ1-1
V gene: TRBV3-1/TRBV3-2
CDR3 protein: CASSQGTGWGTNTEAFF

J gene: TRBJ1-5
V gene: TRBV7-2
CDR3 protein: CASSLHPETVPLSNQPQHF

J gene: TRBJ1-1
V gene: TRBV7-9
CDR3 protein: CASSLGQGNTEAFF

J gene: TRBJ1-1
V gene: TRBV19
CDR3 protein: CASSIPGAGGSEAFF

J gene: TRBJ1-2
V gene: TRBV29-1
CDR3 protein: CSAELSAGVYGYTF

J gene: TRBJ2-3
V gene: TRBV7-2
CDR3 protein: CASSAPGYTDTQYF

J gene: TRBJ2-7
V gene: TRBV30
CDR3 protein: CAWTSTQGAEQYF

J gene: TRBJ1-2
V gene: TRBV6-6
CDR3 protein: CASRPHQDNYYGYTF

J gene: TRBJ2-3
V gene: TRBV7-3
CDR3 protein: CASSYLYGGSDTQYF

J gene: TRBJ1-1
V gene: TRBV6-5
CDR3 protein: CASIGEMGNTEAFF

J gene: TRBJ1-1
V gene: TRBV7-9
CDR3 protein: CASSIGNTEAFF

J gene: TRBJ1-1
V gene: TRBV5-1
CDR3 protein: CASSLGSLGYTEAFF

J gene: TRBJ1-3
V gene: TRBV10-3
CDR3 protein: CAISGGGNTIYF

J gene: TRBJ1-5
V gene: TRBV7-2
CDR3 protein: CASSLWAGNQPQHF

J gene: TRBJ2-3
V gene: TRBV5-1
CDR3 protein: CASSSSLGGNTDTQYF

J gene: TRBJ1-2
V gene: TRBV27
CDR3 protein: CASSLFQGWSYGYTF

J gene: TRBJ1-4
V gene: TRBV7-9
CDR3 protein: CASSIRTGGYETNEKLFF

J gene: TRBJ1-4
V gene: TRBV5-1
CDR3 protein: CASSSTGGSNEKLFF

J gene: TRBJ1-1
V gene: TRBV25-1
CDR3 protein: CASRRQGPTGRAFF

J gene: TRBJ1-1
V gene: TRBV7-2
CDR3 protein: CASTVGGALNTEAFF

J gene: TRBJ1-2
V gene: TRBV6-2/TRBV6-3
CDR3 protein: CASSYGGYYGYTF

J gene: TRBJ2-5
V gene: TRBV7-3
CDR3 protein: CASSQDRDKETQYF

J gene: TRBJ2-1
V gene: TRBV19
CDR3 protein: CASSRTGGTYNEQFF

J gene: TRBJ2-1
V gene: TRBV19
CDR3 protein: CASSSPSLAGNNEQFF

J gene: TRBJ1-2
V gene: TRBV12-5
CDR3 protein: CASGLVILGGLWDYTF

J gene: TRBJ2-1
V gene: TRBV20-1
CDR3 protein: CSASPRTGRYNEQFF

J gene: TRBJ1-2
V gene: TRBV7-3
CDR3 protein: CASSPGQGGGYTF

J gene: TRBJ1-2
V gene: TRBV29-1
CDR3 protein: CSVETAHNYGYTF

J gene: TRBJ1-4
V gene: TRBV5-1
CDR3 protein: CASSPLGKAGEKLFF

J gene: TRBJ2-7
V gene: TRBV3-1/TRBV3-2
CDR3 protein: CASSSGGLIYF

J gene: TRBJ1-4
V gene: TRBV5-5
CDR3 protein: CASSVDSYNEKLFF

J gene: TRBJ1-5
V gene: TRBV30
CDR3 protein: CAWSRGRDQPQHF

J gene: TRBJ1-5
V gene: TRBV6-4
CDR3 protein: CASSPYSSNQPQHF

J gene: TRBJ1-4
V gene: TRBV4-2
CDR3 protein: CASSRDRTLEKLFF

J gene: TRBJ1-2
V gene: TRBV6-1
CDR3 protein: CASSDRNYGYTF

J gene: TRBJ1-4
V gene: TRBV15
CDR3 protein: CATSGQYNEKLFF

J gene: TRBJ1-6
V gene: TRBV6-5
CDR3 protein: CASGLPENPPLHF

J gene: TRBJ1-6
V gene: TRBV19
CDR3 protein: CASRGTEESPLHF

J gene: TRBJ2-2
V gene: TRBV6-2/TRBV6-3
CDR3 protein: CASSQTSGRTGELFF

J gene: TRBJ2-1
V gene: TRBV14
CDR3 protein: CASSHRRGRMIFNEQFF

J gene: TRBJ2-2
V gene: TRBV4-3
CDR3 protein: CASSQLGTGGAGELFF

J gene: TRBJ2-7
V gene: TRBV18
CDR3 protein: CASSSGGAYEQYF

J gene: TRBJ1-2
V gene: TRBV19
CDR3 protein: CASSMAASTGSLYGYTF

J gene: TRBJ1-4
V gene: TRBV12-3/TRBV12-4
CDR3 protein: CASSLVEAEKLFF

J gene: TRBJ1-5
V gene: TRBV28
CDR3 protein: CASRPDRGSNQPQHF

J gene: TRBJ1-2
V gene: TRBV27
CDR3 protein: CASRKGVLDGYTF

J gene: TRBJ2-2
V gene: TRBV7-2
CDR3 protein: CASSPGGRAGELFF